This TCR beta chain stems from a study of T cells in Graves' hyperthyroidism and ophthalmopathy. CDR3 size: 13 residues. J gave up 6 bases and V 3 bases, and 3 bases lay outside the gene matches. Germline values: CDR1 MDHEN, CDR2 SYDVKM. Authors of the study amplified TCR beta CDR3 regions from RNA transcripts. With the HTBI primer set, the TCR CDR3 went through a first round of RT-PCR. MiXCR, applied by TCRdb to the multiplex PCR reads, yields one record per CDR3 protein. The data show approximately 740,000 distinct CDR3 sequences, around 15% seen once. This clonotype was observed at least ten times. Sequenced input: blood. The V gene is TRBV28, the J gene TRBJ2-7; TRBD1 matches 9 bases. The clonotype originates from a woman aged 18-35 years with Graves' hyperthyroidism. CDR3 residues: CASSFGQGIEQYF. CDR3 in DNA: TGTGCCAGCAGTTTCGGACAGGGGATCGAGCAGTACTTC.